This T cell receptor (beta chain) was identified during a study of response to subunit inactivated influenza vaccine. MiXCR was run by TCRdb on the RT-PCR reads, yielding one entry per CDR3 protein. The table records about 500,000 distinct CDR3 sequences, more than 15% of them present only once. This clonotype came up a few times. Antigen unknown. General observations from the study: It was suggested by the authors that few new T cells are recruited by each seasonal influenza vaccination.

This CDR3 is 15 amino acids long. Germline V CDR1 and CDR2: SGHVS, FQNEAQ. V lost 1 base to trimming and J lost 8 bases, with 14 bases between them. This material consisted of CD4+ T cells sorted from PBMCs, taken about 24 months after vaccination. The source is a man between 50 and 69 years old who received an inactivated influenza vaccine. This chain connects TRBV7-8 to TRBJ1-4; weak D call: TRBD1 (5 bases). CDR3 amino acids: CASSLVWRGTEKLFF. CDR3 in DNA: TGTGCCAGCAGCTTAGTCTGGAGGGGTACCGAAAAACTGTTTTTT.